Below are 29 T cell receptor beta chains sequenced from a single sample in a study of T cell responses to AZD1222 COVID-19 vaccine. Repertoires were generated with immunoSEQ multiplex PCR, while TCRdb's copy carries only in-frame clones and drops some. The table has about 110,000 clones, 70% to 90% seen once. The sample was peripheral blood, taken on day 0 of AZD1222 vaccination. These TCRs come from an adult in good health.

The V call is TRBV30, the J call TRBJ1-6; D is possibly TRBD1 (5 bases). V lost 4 bases and J lost 9, with 13 bases in between. Germline CDR1 is GTSNPN and CDR2 is SVGIG (reference sequence). The CDR3 runs 13 residues. CDR3 sequence: CAWTFGTFSPLHF. CDR3 bases: TGTGCCTGGACCTTCGGGACTTTTTCACCCCTCCACTTT.

The V call is TRBV5-1, the J call TRBJ2-1, with no clear D. V shed 2 bases and J shed 5 bases, with 8 bases lying between them. Germline V gene lookup returns CDR1 SGHRS and CDR2 YFSETQ. The CDR3 totals 13 residues. The CDR3 nucleotides read TGCGCCAGCAGCTTAAGGACCGACAATGAGCAGTTCTTC. Protein product: CASSLRTDNEQFF.

The J gene is TRBJ1-1, the V gene TRBV12-2. TRBV12-2 represents a pseudogene. CDR3 length: 14 amino acids. The CDR3 nucleotides read TGTGCAAGTCGCCCGCCCTCTGGGGGTACTGAAGCTTTCTTT. Translated, it gives CASRPPSGGTEAFF.

V and J are TRBV19 and TRBJ2-7; 10 bases are shared with TRBD1. With 5 bases clipped from V and 6 bases from J, the junction kept 7 bases outside the gene matches. Germline V gene lookup returns CDR1 LNHDA and CDR2 SQIVND (reference sequence). There are 14 residues in the CDR3. The CDR3, as DNA: TGTGCCAGTAGTTTCCGGGACAGGGGAGGCGAGCAGTACTTC. It yields the protein CASSFRDRGGEQYF.

V is TRBV27 and J is TRBJ1-5; 9 bases match TRBD1. Germline loops: CDR1 MNHEY, CDR2 SMNVEV (reference sequence). V was clipped by 6 bases and J by 8 bases; unmatched bases: 8. The CDR3 has 14 amino acids. CDR3 region: CASSPTGGEEPQHF. The CDR3 DNA reads TGTGCCAGCAGCCCCACAGGGGGCGAGGAGCCCCAGCATTTT.

The chain employs TRBV13 and TRBJ1-1, with D unclear. This CDR3 region has 13 residues. Germline V gene data show CDR1 as PRHDT and CDR2 as FYEKMQ (reference sequence). V was shortened by 4 bases and J by 3 bases, with 9 bases between the two germline ends. In DNA form, the CDR3 reads TGTGCCAGCAGCTACCCAAGTGACACTGAAGCTTTCTTT. Encoded protein: CASSYPSDTEAFF.

The rearrangement uses TRBV19 and TRBJ1-1; the D gene is possibly TRBD1 (5 bases). In germline, CDR1 is LNHDA, CDR2 SQIVND (reference sequence). This CDR3 is 13 amino acids long. Trimming removed 2 bases from V and 5 bases from J, with 9 bases in between. CDR3 DNA sequence: TGTGCCAGTAGTATACTCGGGGGAACTGAAGCTTTCTTT. Its protein is CASSILGGTEAFF.

V and J are TRBV19 and TRBJ1-2; 9 bases agree with TRBD1. The V segment lost 7 bases and the J segment 0 bases; nucleotides outside the gene matches: 3. Germline V CDR1 and CDR2: LNHDA, SQIVND (reference sequence). The CDR3 is 14 residues long. CDR3: CASKRTGANYGYTF. The CDR3 region has the DNA TGTGCCAGTAAGAGGACAGGGGCTAACTATGGCTACACCTTC.

This rearrangement joins TRBV18 to TRBJ1-1; possibly TRBD1 for D (6 bases). This CDR3 has 15 amino acids. V gave up 3 bases and J gave up 6 bases, with 17 bases separating them. CDR1 is KGHSH, CDR2 LQKENI, per germline. In DNA, the CDR3 is TGTGCCAGCTCACCCCTTCCGGGACAATCACCTGAAGCTTTCTTT. Protein product: CASSPLPGQSPEAFF.

The chain uses TRBV2 and TRBJ1-6; 7 nucleotides match TRBD1. J gave up 4 bases and V 6 bases, and 3 bases lay outside the gene matches. Germline V gene sequence: CDR1 SNHLY, CDR2 FYNNEI. The CDR3 is made up of 14 amino acids. In nucleotides, the CDR3 is TGTGCCAGCAGCCTGACAGGGTATAATTCACCCCTCCACTTT. Translated: CASSLTGYNSPLHF.

The V gene is TRBV6-6, the J gene TRBJ2-3; D uncertain. Germline V gene lookup returns CDR1 MNHNY and CDR2 SVGAGI (reference sequence). The CDR3 is 13 amino acids. V was clipped by 7 bases and J by 0 bases, with 8 bases between them. The CDR3 sequence is CASIGGSTDTQYF. CDR3 nucleotides: TGTGCCAGCATTGGCGGTAGCACAGATACGCAGTATTTT.

This clone was counted at least ten times. The J gene is TRBJ2-5, the V gene TRBV28; 10 bases agree with TRBD1. CDR1 and CDR2 from the germline V gene are MDHEN and SYDVKM. Trimming removed 4 bases from V and 4 bases from J; junction bases left unmatched: 15. The CDR3 runs to 18 residues. CDR3 protein: CASSYPGTGAATVETQYF. CDR3 nucleotides: TGTGCCAGCAGTTATCCCGGGACAGGGGCGGCCACTGTAGAGACCCAGTACTTC.

The CDR3 protein is CSASRSANTEAFF. The CDR3 nucleotides are TGCAGTGCTAGTCGGTCGGCGAACACTGAAGCTTTCTTT. This sequence joins TRBV20-1 and TRBJ1-1; D is uncertain. The CDR3 loop spans 13 amino acids. In germline, CDR1 is DFQATT, CDR2 SNEGSKA (reference sequence). Deletions cut 3 bases from V and 1 base from J, with 9 bases between.

This chain connects TRBV11-2 to TRBJ1-6; D is ambiguous. The CDR3 is 12 residues long. CDR1 and CDR2 (germline): SGHAT, FQNNGV. V shed 4 bases and J shed 14 bases, with 12 bases lying between them. Written as DNA, the CDR3 is TGTGCCAGCAGCTCCGAATTTACGACCCTCCACTTT. Encoded protein: CASSSEFTTLHF.

V usage is TRBV3-1 (or the pseudogene TRBV3-2) and J usage is TRBJ2-1, with 9 bases fitting TRBD2. The CDR3 loop spans 17 amino acids. The J segment lost 5 bases and the V segment lost 1 base, leaving 9 bases of the junction unmatched. Germline CDR1 reads LGHDT; CDR2 reads YNNKEL (reference sequence). Here the CDR3 reads CASSQAFSWTSDNEQFF. Written as DNA, the CDR3 is TGTGCCAGCAGCCAAGCATTTTCCTGGACTAGCGACAATGAGCAGTTCTTC.

V is TRBV6-6 and J is TRBJ2-4; TRBD1 matches at 8 bases. The CDR3 loop spans 16 amino acids. V shed 6 bases, J shed 0 bases, and the junction held 7 bases outside the gene matches. Germline-derived CDR1 and CDR2 are MNHNY and SVGAGI (reference sequence). The CDR3 DNA follows: TGTGCCAGCAGCTTTGGACAGGGACTAGCCAAAAACATTCAGTACTTC. Amino acid sequence: CASSFGQGLAKNIQYF.

The sample holds one count of this clone. This rearrangement joins TRBV7-2 to TRBJ1-2; a possible D gene is TRBD1 (6 bases). Trimming removed 7 bases at V and 6 bases at J, with 21 bases between. The germline V gene encodes CDR1 SGHTA and CDR2 FQGNSA. The length of the CDR3 is 15 residues. The CDR3 DNA sequence: TGTGCCAGCACTTCAGCGGGCAGGGGATCGGATGGCTACACCTTC. This codes for CASTSAGRGSDGYTF.

Written as DNA, the CDR3 is TGCGCCAGCAGCCAAGGTCACCGGGGGGGACGAGACAATGAGCAGTTCTTC. Residues: CASSQGHRGGRDNEQFF. V usage is TRBV4-1 and J usage is TRBJ2-1, with TRBD2 identical over 8 bases. J was trimmed by 5 bases and V by 1 base; bases with no gene match: 10. The CDR3 has 17 residues. Germline-derived CDR1 and CDR2 are MGHRA and YSYEKL.

The J gene is TRBJ2-2, the V gene TRBV11-2; D gene ambiguous. Deletions cut 3 bases from V and 2 bases from J, with 7 bases between. From germline, CDR1 is SGHAT and CDR2 FQNNGV. CDR3 length equals 14 residues. CDR3 DNA: TGTGCCAGCAGCTTCCTGGTAAACACCGGGGAGCTGTTTTTT. This encodes CASSFLVNTGELFF.

J is TRBJ2-5 and V is TRBV11-1; no clear D gene. Looked up from germline, CDR1 is SGHAT and CDR2 is FQDESV (reference sequence). CDR3 length: 15 amino acids. The germline V and J ends were trimmed by 1 base and 4 bases, with 13 bases remaining between them. In nucleotides, the CDR3 is TGTGCCAGCAGCTTAGAACCCCAAAATAGAGAGACCCAGTACTTC. Encoded protein: CASSLEPQNRETQYF.

The chain is built from TRBV28 and TRBJ2-7; the D gene could be TRBD1 or TRBD2 (5 bases each). This CDR3 region has 12 residues. V lost 6 bases and J lost 6, with 12 bases in between. Germline loops: CDR1 MDHEN, CDR2 SYDVKM. The CDR3 region has the DNA TGTGCCAGCAGCGCCGGGACGGTCGAGCAGTACTTC. This encodes CASSAGTVEQYF.

The chain links TRBV3-1 (or the pseudogene TRBV3-2) to TRBJ2-5; the match to TRBD2 covers 8 bases. CDR1 and CDR2 from the germline V gene are LGHDT and YNNKEL (reference sequence). CDR3 size: 16 residues. V was pared by 2 bases and J by 3 bases, with 8 bases of the junction left unmatched. The CDR3 region has the DNA TGTGCCAGCAGCCAATTTTCCGGGACTAGGGAAGAGACCCAGTACTTC. Residues: CASSQFSGTREETQYF.

The chain is built from TRBV2 and TRBJ1-6; TRBD1 matches at 7 bases. The CDR3 runs to 13 residues. The V segment lost 3 bases and the J segment 10 bases; nucleotides outside the gene matches: 3. From germline, CDR1 is SNHLY and CDR2 FYNNEI. The chain's CDR3 is CASSDQGGSPLHF. In DNA form, the CDR3 reads TGTGCCAGCAGTGACCAGGGGGGCTCACCCCTCCACTTT.

This chain joins TRBV5-6 and TRBJ2-1; a possible D gene is TRBD2 (5 bases). The length of the CDR3 is 15 residues. Germline lookup yields CDR1 SGHDT and CDR2 YYEEEE. Trimming removed 5 bases at V and 0 bases at J, with 12 bases between. DNA of the CDR3: TGTGCCAGCAGTGGTGGAGGATACTCCTACAATGAGCAGTTCTTC. Protein: CASSGGGYSYNEQFF.

The sample holds a few counts of this clone. The J gene is TRBJ1-5, the V gene TRBV7-8, with D tentatively TRBD1 (5 bases). The V gene lost 0 bases and the J gene lost 2 bases, with 8 bases spanning the gap. The CDR3 is 15 residues long. From germline, CDR1 is SGHVS and CDR2 FQNEAQ. The CDR3 protein is CASSLAGEGNQPQHF. CDR3 in DNA: TGTGCCAGCAGCTTAGCGGGGGAGGGCAATCAGCCCCAGCATTTT.

This chain joins TRBV7-8 and TRBJ1-5; maybe TRBD1 (6 bases). Trimming took off 5 bases at V and 6 bases at J, with 11 bases between the two ends. The CDR3 sequence is 13 residues long. In germline, CDR1 is SGHVS, CDR2 FQNEAQ. The CDR3 sequence is CASSGRTAQPQHF. Written as DNA, the CDR3 is TGTGCCAGCAGCGGTCGGACAGCTCAGCCCCAGCATTTT. The full variable domain, completed using reference TRBV7-8 and TRBJ1-5, is GAGVSQSPRYKVAKRGQDVALRCDPISGHVSLFWYQQALGQGPEFLTYFQNEAQLDKSGLPSDRFFAERPEGSVSTLKIQRTQQEDSAVYLCASSGRTAQPQHFGDGTRLSIL.

J is TRBJ2-7 and V is TRBV6-6; tentative D call: TRBD1 (6 bases). The CDR3 has 14 residues. Germline V gives CDR1 MNHNY, CDR2 SVGAGI (reference sequence). V dropped 4 bases and J dropped 0 bases, with 10 bases sitting between them. This chain's CDR3 is CASSSGQHSYEQYF. Written as DNA, the CDR3 is TGTGCCAGCAGTTCCGGACAGCACTCCTACGAGCAGTACTTC.

The V gene is TRBV4-2, the J gene TRBJ1-3; maybe TRBD1 (6 bases). Trimming pared 0 bases from V and 0 bases from J, leaving 12 bases between. The CDR3 spans 17 residues. Germline values: CDR1 LGHNA, CDR2 YNFKEQ. CDR3 coding DNA: TGTGCCAGCAGCCAAGAAGGGGGGGGAGGCTCTGGAAACACCATATATTTT. Translation gives CASSQEGGGGSGNTIYF.

The chain recombines TRBV11-2 with TRBJ1-1; 12 bases match TRBD1. Looked up from germline, CDR1 is SGHAT and CDR2 is FQNNGV. The CDR3 length is 15 residues. Losses at the gene ends were 5 bases for V and 4 bases for J; bases not matched to a gene: 5. CDR3 protein: CASSGTGGRTTEAFF. The CDR3, as DNA: TGTGCCAGCAGCGGGACAGGGGGCAGGACCACTGAAGCTTTCTTT.